This TCR beta chain was observed in a study of blood T cell repertoires in COVID-19. Study background: The cDNA or gDNA used as material had been derived from T cells, B-cell-depleted T cells, or PBMCs.

V lost 3 bases and J 0 bases, leaving 13 bases between the germline ends. The CDR3 length is 16 residues. Germline V gene sequence: CDR1 SGHRS, CDR2 YFSETQ. The data were produced by immunoSEQ multiplex PCR, yet TCRdb's version contains in-frame clones alone and is incomplete. The sample lists roughly 250,000 clones, roughly 88% seen once, with approximately 2.4% in the top ten. Participant ages covered roughly 18 to 89 years across about 22 US areas. Participants' own reports of clinical history determined their cohort assignment. The sequence derives from a woman aged 40 to 50 with acute COVID-19. The genes are TRBV5-1 and TRBJ2-1, with D possibly being TRBD2 (5 bases). Specimen: PBMCs or T cells enriched from blood (not recorded which). CDR3 amino acids: CASSWTSESSYNEQFF. For the CDR3, the DNA is TGCGCCAGCAGCTGGACTTCCGAGAGCTCCTACAATGAGCAGTTCTTC.